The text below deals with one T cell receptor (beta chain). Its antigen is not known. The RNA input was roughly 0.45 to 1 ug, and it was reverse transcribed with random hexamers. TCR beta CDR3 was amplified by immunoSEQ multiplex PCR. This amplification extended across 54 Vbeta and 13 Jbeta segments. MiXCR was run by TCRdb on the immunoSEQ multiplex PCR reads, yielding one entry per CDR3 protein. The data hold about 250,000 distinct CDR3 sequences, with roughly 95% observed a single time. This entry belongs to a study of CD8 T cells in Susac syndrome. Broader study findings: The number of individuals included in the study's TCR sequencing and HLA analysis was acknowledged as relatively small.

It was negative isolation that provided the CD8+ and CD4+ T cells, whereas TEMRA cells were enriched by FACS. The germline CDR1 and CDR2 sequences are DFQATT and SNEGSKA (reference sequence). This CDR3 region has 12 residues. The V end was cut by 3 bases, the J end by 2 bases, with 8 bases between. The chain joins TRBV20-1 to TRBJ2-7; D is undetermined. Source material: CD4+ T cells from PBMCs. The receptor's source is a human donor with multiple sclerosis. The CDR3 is CSASLGPYEQYV. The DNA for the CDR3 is TGCAGTGCTAGTCTGGGCCCCTACGAGCAGTACGTC.